This T cell receptor (beta chain) emerged from a study of CD8+CD57+ T cells in acquired aplastic anemia (dated 2018 in TCRdb). Background on the whole study: Extracted DNA from sorted CD4+ and CD8+ cells averaged around 3.3 ug, ranging from about 0.2 to 30 ug. Summary of the overall study and its limitations: CD8+ Simpson's diversity did not differ significantly between patients and healthy controls (P=0.060). Around 27 CD8+ CDR3 sequences were found in both patients and controls but appeared to be highly expressed in patients and within the immunodominant clones of the patients.

In this study, sorted CD4+ and CD8+ T cells from the blood of healthy subjects and of severe aplastic anemia patients had their TCR repertoires deep-sequenced. Ficoll-Paque density gradient centrifugation was used to isolate peripheral blood mononuclear cells. Before DNA was extracted, CD4+ and CD8+ T cells were sorted using either FACS or magnetic beads. Looking up the germline V gene yields CDR1 LGHNA and CDR2 YSLEER. V and J are truncated by 0 bases and 5 bases respectively, leaving an intervening sequence of 17 bases. Counted from cysteine to phenylalanine, this CDR3 has 16 amino acids. Left in the record is the CDR3 DNA by itself, 48 bases read in frame from the first base. Profiling of TCR beta VDJ combinations and CDR3 sequences used genomic DNA as the template. An Illumina HiSeq 2000 was used for TCR repertoire sequencing. For the original study's pipeline: Repertoire assessment relied on Simpson's diversity index, CDR3 size and DJ length profiles, and TRBV/TRBJ rearrangement plots. The most abundant DNA sequence in the deep sequencing data was defined as the immunodominant clone. CDR3 amino acid sequences were screened for sharing across subjects and were compared with published repertoires and the VDJdb database. In TCRdb, the public reads were trimmed at Q25 with fastp and aligned with MiXCR, with productive beta chains retained. Under each unique CDR3 protein, matching rows form one entry showing the most common genes and DNA. The V and J calls were not made by the authors but by TCRdb's processing. This sample has more than 250,000 distinct CDR3 sequences in its table, and roughly 50% of those were observed once. Roughly 8% of the sample comes from the top ten.

With regard to this clonotype: Its binding antigen is unknown. Base qualities are missing; no much larger clone stands one base away.

Recombination connected TRBV4-3 to TRBJ2-7, with TRBD1 perhaps the D gene, on 6 matching bases. The sample taken for sequencing was sorted CD4+, CD8+, or CD8+CD57+ T cells (not recorded which) from PBMCs. This TCR came from a human donor with severe aplastic anemia or a healthy control (not recorded which). In nucleotides, the sequence is TGCGCCAGCAGCCAAGATTTTTACGGCCCAGGGGACGAGCAGTACTTC. Its protein reads: CASSQDFYGPGDEQYF.